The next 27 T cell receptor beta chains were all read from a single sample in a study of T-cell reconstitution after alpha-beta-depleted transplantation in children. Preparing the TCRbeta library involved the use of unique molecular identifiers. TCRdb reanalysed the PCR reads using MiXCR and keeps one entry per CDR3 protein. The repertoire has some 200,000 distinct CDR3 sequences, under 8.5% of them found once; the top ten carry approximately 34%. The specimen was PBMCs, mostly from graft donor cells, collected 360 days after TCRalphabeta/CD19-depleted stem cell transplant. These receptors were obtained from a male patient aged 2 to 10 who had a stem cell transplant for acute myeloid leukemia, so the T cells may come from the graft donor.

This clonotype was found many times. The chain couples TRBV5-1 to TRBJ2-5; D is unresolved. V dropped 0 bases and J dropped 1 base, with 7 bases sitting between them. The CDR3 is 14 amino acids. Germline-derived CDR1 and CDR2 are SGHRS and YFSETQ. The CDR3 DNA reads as TGCGCCAGCAGCTTGGGAGGCCCCCAAGAGACCCAGTACTTC. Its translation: CASSLGGPQETQYF.

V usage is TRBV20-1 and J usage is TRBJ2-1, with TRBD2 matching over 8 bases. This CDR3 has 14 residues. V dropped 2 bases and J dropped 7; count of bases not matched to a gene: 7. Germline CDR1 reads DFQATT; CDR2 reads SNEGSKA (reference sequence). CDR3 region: CSARRPGLGNEQFF. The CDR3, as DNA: TGCAGTGCTAGAAGACCGGGACTAGGGAATGAGCAGTTCTTC.

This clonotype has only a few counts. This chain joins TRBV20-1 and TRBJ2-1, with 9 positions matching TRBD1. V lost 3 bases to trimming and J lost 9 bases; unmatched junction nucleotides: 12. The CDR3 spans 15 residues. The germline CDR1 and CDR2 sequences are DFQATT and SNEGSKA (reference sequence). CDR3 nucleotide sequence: TGCAGTGCTAGTGACCCGAGGACAGGGGTTCGTGAGCAGTTCTTC. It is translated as CSASDPRTGVREQFF.

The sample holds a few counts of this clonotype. DNA of the CDR3: TGTGCCAGCCGCGGGGCAGGGTCCTATGGCTACACCTTC. It specifies CASRGAGSYGYTF. The chain joins TRBV12-3 or TRBV12-4 to TRBJ1-2, with a tentative D call TRBD1 (5 bases). Between the trimmed V and J ends, which lost 8 bases and 4 bases, there was a span of 14 bases. The CDR3 contains 13 residues.

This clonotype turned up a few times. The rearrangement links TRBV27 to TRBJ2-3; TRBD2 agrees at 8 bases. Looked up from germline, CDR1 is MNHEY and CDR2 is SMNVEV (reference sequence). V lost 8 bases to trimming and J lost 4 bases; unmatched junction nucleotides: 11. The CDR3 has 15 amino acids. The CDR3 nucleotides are TGTGCCAGCGGCCGCCGAGCGGGAGTGTCAGATACGCAGTATTTT. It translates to CASGRRAGVSDTQYF.

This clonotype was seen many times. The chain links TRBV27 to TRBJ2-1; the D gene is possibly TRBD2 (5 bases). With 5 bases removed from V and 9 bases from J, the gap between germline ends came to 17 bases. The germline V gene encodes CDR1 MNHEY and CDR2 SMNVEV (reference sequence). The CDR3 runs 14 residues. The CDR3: CASSILPRGGEQFF. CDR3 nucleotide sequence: TGTGCCAGCAGTATACTACCCCGGGGTGGTGAGCAGTTCTTC.

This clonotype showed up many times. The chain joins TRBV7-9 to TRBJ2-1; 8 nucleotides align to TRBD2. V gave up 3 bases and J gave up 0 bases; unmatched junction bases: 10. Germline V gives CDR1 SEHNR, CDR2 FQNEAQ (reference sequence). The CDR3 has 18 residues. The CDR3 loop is CASSFHAGGRSSYNEQFF. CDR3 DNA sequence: TGTGCCAGCAGCTTCCACGCGGGGGGCCGTAGCTCCTACAATGAGCAGTTCTTC.

The CDR3 is CSARDGLEMTDTQYF. DNA for the CDR3: TGCAGTGCTAGAGATGGTCTTGAGATGACAGATACGCAGTATTTT. The chain employs TRBV20-1 and TRBJ2-3; D uncertain. The CDR3 totals 15 residues. The V gene's germline CDR1 is DFQATT and CDR2 SNEGSKA (reference sequence). V was pared by 0 bases and J by 3 bases, with 13 bases between.

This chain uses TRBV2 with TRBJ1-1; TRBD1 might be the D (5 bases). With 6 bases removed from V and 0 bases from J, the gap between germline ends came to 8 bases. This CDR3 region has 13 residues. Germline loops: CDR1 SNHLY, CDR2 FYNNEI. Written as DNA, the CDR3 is TGTGCCAGCAGAGGGACGGTGAACACTGAAGCTTTCTTT. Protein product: CASRGTVNTEAFF.

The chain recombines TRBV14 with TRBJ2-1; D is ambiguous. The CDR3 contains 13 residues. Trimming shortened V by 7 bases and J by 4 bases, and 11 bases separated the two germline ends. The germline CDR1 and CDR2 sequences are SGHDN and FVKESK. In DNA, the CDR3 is TGTGCCAGCAACCCAATACAATACAATGAGCAGTTCTTC. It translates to CASNPIQYNEQFF. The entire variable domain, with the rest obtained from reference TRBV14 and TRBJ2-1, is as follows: EAGVTQFPSHSVIEKGQTVTLRCDPISGHDNLYWYRRVMGKEIKFLLHFVKESKQDESGMPNNRFLAERTGGTYSTLKVQPAELEDSGVYFCASNPIQYNEQFFGPGTRLTVL.

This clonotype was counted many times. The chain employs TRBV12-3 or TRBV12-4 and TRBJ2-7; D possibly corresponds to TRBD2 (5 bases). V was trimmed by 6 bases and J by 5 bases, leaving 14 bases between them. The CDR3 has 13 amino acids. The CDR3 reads CASSREEADEQYF. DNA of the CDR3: TGTGCCAGCAGCCGGGAAGAAGCGGACGAGCAGTACTTC.

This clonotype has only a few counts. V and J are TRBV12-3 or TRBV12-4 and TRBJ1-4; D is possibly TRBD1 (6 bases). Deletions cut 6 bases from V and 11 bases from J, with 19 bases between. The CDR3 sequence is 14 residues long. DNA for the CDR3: TGTGCCAGCAGCCCTCGGGGGGGCGTTGAGAAACTGTTTTTT. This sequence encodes CASSPRGGVEKLFF.

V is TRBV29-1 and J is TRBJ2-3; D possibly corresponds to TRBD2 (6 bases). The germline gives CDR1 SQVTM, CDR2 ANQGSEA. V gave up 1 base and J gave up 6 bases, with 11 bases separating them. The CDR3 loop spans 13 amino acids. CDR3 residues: CSVEGPGVDTQYF. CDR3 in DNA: TGCAGCGTTGAAGGCCCGGGGGTGGATACGCAGTATTTT.

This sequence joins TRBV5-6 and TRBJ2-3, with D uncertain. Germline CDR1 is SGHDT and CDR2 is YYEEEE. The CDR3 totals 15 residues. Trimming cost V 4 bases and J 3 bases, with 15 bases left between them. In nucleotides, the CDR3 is TGTGCCAGCAGCCGAAGGGTGGCGGTAACAGATACGCAGTATTTT. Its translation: CASSRRVAVTDTQYF.

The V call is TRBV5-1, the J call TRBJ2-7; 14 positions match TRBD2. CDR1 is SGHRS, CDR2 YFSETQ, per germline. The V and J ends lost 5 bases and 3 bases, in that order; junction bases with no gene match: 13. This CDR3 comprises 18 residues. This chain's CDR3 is CASSPGLAGASSVYEQYF. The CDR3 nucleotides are TGCGCCAGCAGTCCGGGACTAGCGGGAGCTTCCTCGGTCTACGAGCAGTACTTC.

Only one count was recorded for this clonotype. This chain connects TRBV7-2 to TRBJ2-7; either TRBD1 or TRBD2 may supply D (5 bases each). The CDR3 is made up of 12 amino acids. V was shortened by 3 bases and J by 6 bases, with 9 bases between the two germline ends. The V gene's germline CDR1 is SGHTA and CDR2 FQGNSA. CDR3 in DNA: TGTGCCAGCAGCTTTGTAGGGACCGAGCAGTACGTC. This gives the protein CASSFVGTEQYV.

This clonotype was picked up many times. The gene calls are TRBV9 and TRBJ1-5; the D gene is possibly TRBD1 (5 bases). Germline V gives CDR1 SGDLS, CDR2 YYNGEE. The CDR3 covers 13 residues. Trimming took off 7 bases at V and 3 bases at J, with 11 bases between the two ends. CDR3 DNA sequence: TGTGCCAGCGGGTCGGGGCTCAATCAGCCCCAGCATTTT. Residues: CASGSGLNQPQHF.

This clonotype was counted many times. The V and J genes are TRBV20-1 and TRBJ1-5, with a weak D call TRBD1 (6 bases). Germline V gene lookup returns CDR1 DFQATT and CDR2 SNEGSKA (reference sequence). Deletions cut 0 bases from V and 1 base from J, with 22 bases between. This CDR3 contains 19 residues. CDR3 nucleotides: TGCAGTGCTAGAGATAGTGACAGGCTGGGTAGGTGGAGCAATCAGCCCCAGCATTTT. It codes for CSARDSDRLGRWSNQPQHF.

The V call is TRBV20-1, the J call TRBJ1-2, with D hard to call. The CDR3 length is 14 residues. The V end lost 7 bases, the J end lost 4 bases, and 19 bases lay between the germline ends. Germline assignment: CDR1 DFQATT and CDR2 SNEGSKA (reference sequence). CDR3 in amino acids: CSVTQRRSGYGYTF. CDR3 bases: TGCAGTGTCACCCAACGGAGGAGCGGCTATGGCTACACCTTC.

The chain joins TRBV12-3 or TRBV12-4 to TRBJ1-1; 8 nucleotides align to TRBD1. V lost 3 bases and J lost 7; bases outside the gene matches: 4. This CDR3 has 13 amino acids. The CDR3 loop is CASSLRDRREAFF. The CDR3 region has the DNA TGTGCCAGCAGTTTGCGGGACAGGCGTGAAGCTTTCTTT.

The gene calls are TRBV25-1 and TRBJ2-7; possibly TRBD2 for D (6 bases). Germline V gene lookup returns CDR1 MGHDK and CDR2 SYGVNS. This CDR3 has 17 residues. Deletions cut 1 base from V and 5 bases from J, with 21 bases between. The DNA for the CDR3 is TGTGCCAGCAGTGAATCGGCGGGACCAGGGCTTCTGCACGAGCAGTACTTC. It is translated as CASSESAGPGLLHEQYF.

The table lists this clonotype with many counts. Written as DNA, the CDR3 is TGTGCCAGCAGTTGGGGGTTGCAAGAGACCCAGTACTTC. Translation: CASSWGLQETQYF. The chain joins TRBV27 to TRBJ2-5; tentatively, D is TRBD1 or TRBD2 (5 bases each). The CDR3 is 13 amino acids. CDR1 is MNHEY and CDR2 is SMNVEV in the germline V gene (reference sequence). V lost 4 bases and J lost 2, with 8 bases in between.

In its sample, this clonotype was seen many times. CDR3 loop: CASSFGGRALEQYF. CDR3 nucleotide sequence: TGTGCCAGCAGCTTCGGTGGGAGGGCCCTCGAGCAGTACTTC. V and J are TRBV7-8 and TRBJ2-7, with 7 nucleotides matching TRBD2. Trimming cost V 3 bases and J 6 bases; bases outside gene matches: 8. The CDR3 has 14 amino acids. CDR1 and CDR2 (germline): SGHVS, FQNEAQ.

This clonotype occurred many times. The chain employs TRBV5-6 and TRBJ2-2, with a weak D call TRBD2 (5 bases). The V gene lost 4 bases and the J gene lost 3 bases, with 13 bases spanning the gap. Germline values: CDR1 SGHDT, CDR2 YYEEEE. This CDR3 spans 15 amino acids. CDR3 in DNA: TGTGCCAGCAGCCCTACTAGAGAGTACACCGGGGAGCTGTTTTTT. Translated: CASSPTREYTGELFF.

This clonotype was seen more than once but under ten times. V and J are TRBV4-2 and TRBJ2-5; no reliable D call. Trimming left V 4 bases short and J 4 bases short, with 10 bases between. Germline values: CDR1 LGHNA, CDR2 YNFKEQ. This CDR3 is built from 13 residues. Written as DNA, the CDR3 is TGTGCCAGCAGCCCCCAACGGAGAGAGACCCAGTACTTC. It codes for CASSPQRRETQYF.

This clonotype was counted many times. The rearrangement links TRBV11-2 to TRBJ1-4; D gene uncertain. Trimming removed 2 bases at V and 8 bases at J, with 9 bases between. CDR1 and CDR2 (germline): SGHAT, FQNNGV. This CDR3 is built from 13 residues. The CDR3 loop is CASSLPGWEKLFF. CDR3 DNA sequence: TGTGCCAGCAGCTTACCGGGGTGGGAAAAACTGTTTTTT.

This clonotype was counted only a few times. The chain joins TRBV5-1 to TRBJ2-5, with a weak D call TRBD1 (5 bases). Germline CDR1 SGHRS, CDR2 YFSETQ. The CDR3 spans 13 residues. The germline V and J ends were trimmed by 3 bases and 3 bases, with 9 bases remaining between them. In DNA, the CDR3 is TGCGCCAGCAGCTCCCAGGGCGAAGAGACCCAGTACTTC. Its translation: CASSSQGEETQYF.